This T cell receptor (beta chain) comes out of a study of early T cells in non-severe SARS-CoV-2 infection. Study information: Sequencing of unsorted whole blood was done on bulk RNA, leaving chains unpaired.

Separate cDNA molecules each had unique molecular identifiers attached to them. Using its own MiXCR run on the 5' RACE reads, TCRdb lists one record per CDR3 protein. The sample records 25,000 to 35,000 distinct CDR3 sequences, around 6.6% being singletons. This clonotype was seen only a few times. This CDR3 region has 12 residues. V was shortened by 5 bases and J by 4 bases, with 6 bases between the two germline ends. Germline loops: CDR1 SGHAT, CDR2 FQNNGV. The receptor was isolated from an adult who was a healthcare worker with PCR-confirmed SARS-CoV-2 infection or an uninfected control (not recorded which). The genes are TRBV11-2 and TRBJ2-1; no firm D call. Sequenced input: whole blood. The CDR3 coding sequence is TGTGCCAGCAGCCCAGAGTACAATGAGCAGTTCTTC. Its protein is CASSPEYNEQFF.